This TCR beta chain is drawn from a study of control samples from healthy donors and cancer patients. TCRdb's copy holds only in-frame clones and misses some; the assay was immunoSEQ multiplex PCR. The data hold around 130,000 clones, with roughly 90% observed a single time. Germline V gene lookup returns CDR1 SGHRS and CDR2 YFSETQ. With V trimmed by 2 bases and J by 0 bases, 1 base remained unmatched. The CDR3 extends over 15 amino acids. The sequence was obtained from a man aged 50-60 years in good health. The chain carries TRBV5-1 and TRBJ2-7; 11 bases are a match to TRBD2. The source material was blood. CDR3 sequence reads: CASSFGLAGSYEQYF. CDR3 nucleotide sequence: TGCGCCAGCAGCTTTGGACTAGCGGGCTCCTACGAGCAGTACTTC. Full variable domain (outside the CDR3, taken from reference TRBV5-1 and TRBJ2-7): KAGVTQTPRYLIKTRGQQVTLSCSPISGHRSVSWYQQTPGQGLQFLFEYFSETQRNKGNFPGRFSGRQFSNSRSEMNVSTLELGDSALYLCASSFGLAGSYEQYFGPGTRLTVT.